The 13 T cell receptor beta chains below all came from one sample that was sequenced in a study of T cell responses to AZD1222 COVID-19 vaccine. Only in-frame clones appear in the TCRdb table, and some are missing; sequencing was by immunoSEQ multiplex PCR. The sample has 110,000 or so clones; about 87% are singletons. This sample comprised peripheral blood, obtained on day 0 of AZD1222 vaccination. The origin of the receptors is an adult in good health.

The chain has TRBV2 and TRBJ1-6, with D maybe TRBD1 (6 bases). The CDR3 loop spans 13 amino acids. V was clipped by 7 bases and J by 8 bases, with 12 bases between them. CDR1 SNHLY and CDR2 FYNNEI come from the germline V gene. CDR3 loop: CASKRGGDSPLHF. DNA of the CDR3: TGTGCCAGCAAGCGGGGGGGCGATTCACCCCTCCACTTT.

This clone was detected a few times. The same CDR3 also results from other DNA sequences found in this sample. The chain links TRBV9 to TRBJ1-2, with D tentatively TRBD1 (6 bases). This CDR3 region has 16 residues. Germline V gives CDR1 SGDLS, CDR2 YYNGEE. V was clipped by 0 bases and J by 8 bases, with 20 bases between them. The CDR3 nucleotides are TGTGCCAGCAGCGTAGCGACAGGCAGAATCACGGGGGGCTACACCTTC. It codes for CASSVATGRITGGYTF.

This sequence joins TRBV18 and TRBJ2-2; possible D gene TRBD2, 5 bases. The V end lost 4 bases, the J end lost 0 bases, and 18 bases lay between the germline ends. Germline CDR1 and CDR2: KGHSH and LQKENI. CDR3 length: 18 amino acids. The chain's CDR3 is CASSRVGSGITNTGELFF. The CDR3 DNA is TGTGCCAGCTCACGGGTGGGCAGCGGCATAACGAACACCGGGGAGCTGTTTTTT.

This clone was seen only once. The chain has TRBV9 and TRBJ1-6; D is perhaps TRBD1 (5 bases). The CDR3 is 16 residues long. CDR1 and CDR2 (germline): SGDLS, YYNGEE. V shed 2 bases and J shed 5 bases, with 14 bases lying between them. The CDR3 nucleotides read TGTGCCAGCAGCGTCAGTCCAGGGCGAAATAATTCACCCCTCCACTTT. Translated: CASSVSPGRNNSPLHF.

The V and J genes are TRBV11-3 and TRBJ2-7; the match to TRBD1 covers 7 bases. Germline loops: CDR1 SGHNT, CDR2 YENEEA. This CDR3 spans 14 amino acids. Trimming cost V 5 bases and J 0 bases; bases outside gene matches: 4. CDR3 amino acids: CASSPGGTSYEQYF. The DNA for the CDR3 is TGTGCCAGCAGCCCAGGGGGAACCTCCTACGAGCAGTACTTC.

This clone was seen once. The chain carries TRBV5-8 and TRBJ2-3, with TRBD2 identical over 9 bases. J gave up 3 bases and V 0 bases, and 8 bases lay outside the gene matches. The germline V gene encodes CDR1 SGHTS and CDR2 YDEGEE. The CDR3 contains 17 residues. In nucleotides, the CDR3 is TGTGCCAGCAGCTTGGAGGGGCTAGCGGGAAGGACAGATACGCAGTATTTT. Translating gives CASSLEGLAGRTDTQYF.

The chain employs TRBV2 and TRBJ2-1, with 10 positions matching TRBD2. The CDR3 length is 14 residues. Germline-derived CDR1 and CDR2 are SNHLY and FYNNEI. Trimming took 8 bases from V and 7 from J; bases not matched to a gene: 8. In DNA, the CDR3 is TGTGCCAGCCTTAGAGCGGGAGGGACGAATGAGCAGTTCTTC. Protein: CASLRAGGTNEQFF.

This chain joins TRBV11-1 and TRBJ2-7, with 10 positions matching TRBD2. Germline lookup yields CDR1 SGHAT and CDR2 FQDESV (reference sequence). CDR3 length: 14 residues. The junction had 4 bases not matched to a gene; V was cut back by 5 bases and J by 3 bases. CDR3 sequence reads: CASSRTSGSYEQYF. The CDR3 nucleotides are TGTGCCAGCAGCCGGACTAGCGGAAGCTACGAGCAGTACTTC.

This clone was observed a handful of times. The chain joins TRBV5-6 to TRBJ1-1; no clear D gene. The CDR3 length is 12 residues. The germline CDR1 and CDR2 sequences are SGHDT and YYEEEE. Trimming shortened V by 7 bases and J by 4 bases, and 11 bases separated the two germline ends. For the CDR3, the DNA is TGTGCCAGCGCCCTGGAGGGCACTGAAGCTTTCTTT. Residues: CASALEGTEAFF.

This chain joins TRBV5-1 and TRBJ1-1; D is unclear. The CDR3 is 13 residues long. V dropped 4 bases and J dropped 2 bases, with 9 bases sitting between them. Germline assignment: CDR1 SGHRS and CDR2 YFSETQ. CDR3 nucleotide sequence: TGCGCCAGCAGCCTCGATGCAAACACTGAAGCTTTCTTT. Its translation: CASSLDANTEAFF.

CDR3 bases: TGTGCCAGCAGCCCGTTAGTAACCGGGGAGCTGTTTTTT. Its translation is CASSPLVTGELFF. This chain links TRBV3-1 (or the pseudogene TRBV3-2) with TRBJ2-2; no definite D call. V lost 4 bases to trimming and J lost 5 bases, with 8 bases between them. The CDR3 loop spans 13 amino acids. Germline V lookup: CDR1 LGHDT, CDR2 YNNKEL (reference sequence).

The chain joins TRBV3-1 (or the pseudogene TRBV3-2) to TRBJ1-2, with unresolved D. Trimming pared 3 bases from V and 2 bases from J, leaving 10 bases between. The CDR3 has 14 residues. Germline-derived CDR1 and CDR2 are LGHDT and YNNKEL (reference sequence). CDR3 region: CASSHSGSNYGYTF. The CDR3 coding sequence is TGTGCCAGCAGCCATTCGGGTTCGAACTATGGCTACACCTTC.

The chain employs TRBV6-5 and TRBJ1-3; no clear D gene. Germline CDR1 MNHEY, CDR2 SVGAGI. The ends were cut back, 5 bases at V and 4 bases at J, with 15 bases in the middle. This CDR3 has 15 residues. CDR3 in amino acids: CASSLTKGVGNTIYF. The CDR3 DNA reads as TGTGCCAGCAGTCTAACCAAGGGCGTCGGAAACACCATATATTTT.